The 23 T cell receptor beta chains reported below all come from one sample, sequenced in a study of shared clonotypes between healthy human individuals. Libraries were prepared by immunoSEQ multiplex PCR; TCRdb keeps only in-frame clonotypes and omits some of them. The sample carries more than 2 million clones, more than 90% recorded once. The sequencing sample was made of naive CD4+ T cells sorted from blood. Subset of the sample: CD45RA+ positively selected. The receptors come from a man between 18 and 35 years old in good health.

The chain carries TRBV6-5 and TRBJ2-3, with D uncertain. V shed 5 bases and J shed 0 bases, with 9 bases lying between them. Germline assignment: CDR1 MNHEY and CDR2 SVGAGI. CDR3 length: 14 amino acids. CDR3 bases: TGTGCCAGCAGTCCTTTTGCTAGCACAGATACGCAGTATTTT. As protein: CASSPFASTDTQYF.

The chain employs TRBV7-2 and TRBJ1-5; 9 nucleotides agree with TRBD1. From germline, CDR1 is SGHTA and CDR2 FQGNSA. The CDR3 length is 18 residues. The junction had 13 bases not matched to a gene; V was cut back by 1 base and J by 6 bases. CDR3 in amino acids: CASSLGGTGSGSSQPQHF. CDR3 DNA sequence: TGTGCCAGCAGCTTAGGTGGGACAGGGAGTGGGTCAAGTCAGCCCCAGCATTTT.

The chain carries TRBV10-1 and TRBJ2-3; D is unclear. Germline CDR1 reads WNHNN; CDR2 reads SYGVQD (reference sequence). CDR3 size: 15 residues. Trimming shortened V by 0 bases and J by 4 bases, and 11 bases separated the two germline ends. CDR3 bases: TGCGCCAGCAGTGAGTCGACTGGGTGGCCAGATACGCAGTATTTT. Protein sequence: CASSESTGWPDTQYF.

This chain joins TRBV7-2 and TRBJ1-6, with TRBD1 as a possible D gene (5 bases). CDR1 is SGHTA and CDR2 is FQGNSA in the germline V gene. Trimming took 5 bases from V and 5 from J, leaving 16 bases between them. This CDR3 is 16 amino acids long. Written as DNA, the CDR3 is TGTGCCAGCAGCGACGCAGCGAGGGGTGATAATTCACCCCTCCACTTT. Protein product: CASSDAARGDNSPLHF.

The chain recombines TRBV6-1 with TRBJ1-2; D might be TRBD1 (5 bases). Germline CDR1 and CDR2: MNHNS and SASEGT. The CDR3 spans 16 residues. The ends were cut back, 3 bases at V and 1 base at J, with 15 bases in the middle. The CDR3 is CASSEGRPRDNYGYTF. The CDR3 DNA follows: TGTGCCAGCAGTGAGGGACGCCCGAGAGATAACTATGGCTACACCTTC.

The DNA for the CDR3 is TGTGCCAGCTCACCCGGGATCGCTGGTAATGAAAAACTGTTTTTT. This encodes CASSPGIAGNEKLFF. This chain links TRBV18 with TRBJ1-4; no firm D call. The CDR3 covers 15 residues. V lost 3 bases, J lost 4 bases, and 12 bases lay in between. The germline V gene has CDR1 KGHSH and CDR2 LQKENI.

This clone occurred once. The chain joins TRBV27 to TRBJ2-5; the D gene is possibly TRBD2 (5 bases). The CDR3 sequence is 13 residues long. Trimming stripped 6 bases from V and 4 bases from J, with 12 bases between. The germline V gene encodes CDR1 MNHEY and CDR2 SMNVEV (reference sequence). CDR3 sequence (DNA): TGTGCCAGCAGCGAAACGAGGGCAGAGACCCAGTACTTC. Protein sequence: CASSETRAETQYF.

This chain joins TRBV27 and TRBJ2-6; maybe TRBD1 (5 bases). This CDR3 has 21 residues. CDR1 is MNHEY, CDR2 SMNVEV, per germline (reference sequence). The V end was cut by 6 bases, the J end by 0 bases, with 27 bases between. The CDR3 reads CASSTNSGQRALTSGANVLTF. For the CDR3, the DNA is TGTGCCAGCAGCACGAACTCAGGGCAACGTGCTCTGACCTCTGGGGCCAACGTCCTGACTTTC.

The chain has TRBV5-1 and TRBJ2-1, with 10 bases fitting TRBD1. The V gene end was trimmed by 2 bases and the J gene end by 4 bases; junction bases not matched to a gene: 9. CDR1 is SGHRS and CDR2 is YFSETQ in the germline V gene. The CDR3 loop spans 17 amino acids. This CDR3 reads CASSLTIDRGPYNEQFF. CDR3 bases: TGCGCCAGCAGCTTAACCATAGACAGGGGGCCTTACAATGAGCAGTTCTTC.

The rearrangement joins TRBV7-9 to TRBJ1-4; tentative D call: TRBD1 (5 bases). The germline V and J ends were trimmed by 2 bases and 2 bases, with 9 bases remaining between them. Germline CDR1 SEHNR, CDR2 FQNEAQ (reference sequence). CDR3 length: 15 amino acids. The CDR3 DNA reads TGTGCCAGCAGCTTAACAGGAGCGACTAATGAAAAACTGTTTTTT. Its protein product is CASSLTGATNEKLFF.

CDR3 DNA sequence: TGTGCCAGCAGCGTAGGTGAGGGACAGGGGAAAAACATTCAGTACTTC. This encodes CASSVGEGQGKNIQYF. The V call is TRBV9, the J call TRBJ2-4; TRBD1 matches 10 bases. V dropped 0 bases and J dropped 4; count of bases not matched to a gene: 4. The germline CDR1 and CDR2 sequences are SGDLS and YYNGEE. This CDR3 region has 16 residues.

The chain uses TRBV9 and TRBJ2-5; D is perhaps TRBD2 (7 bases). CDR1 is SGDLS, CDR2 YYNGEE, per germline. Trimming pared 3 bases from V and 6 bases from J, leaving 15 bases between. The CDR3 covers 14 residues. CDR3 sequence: CASSGRGGAKTQYF. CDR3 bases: TGTGCCAGCAGCGGCCGAGGGGGGGCGAAGACCCAGTACTTC.

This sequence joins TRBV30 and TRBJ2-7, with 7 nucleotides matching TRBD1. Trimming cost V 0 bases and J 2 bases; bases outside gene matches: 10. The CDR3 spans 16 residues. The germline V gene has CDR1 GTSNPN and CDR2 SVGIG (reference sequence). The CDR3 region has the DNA TGTGCCTGGAGTGTACCGTCCGGGACAGCCGCCTACGAGCAGTACTTC. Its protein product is CAWSVPSGTAAYEQYF.

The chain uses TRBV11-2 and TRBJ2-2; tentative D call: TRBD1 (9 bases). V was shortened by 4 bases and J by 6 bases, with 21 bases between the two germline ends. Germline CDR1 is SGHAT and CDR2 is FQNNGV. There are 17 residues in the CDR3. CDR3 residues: CASSSREGRDRAGELFF. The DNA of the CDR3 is TGTGCCAGCAGCTCCCGGGAGGGGCGGGACAGGGCCGGGGAGCTGTTTTTT.

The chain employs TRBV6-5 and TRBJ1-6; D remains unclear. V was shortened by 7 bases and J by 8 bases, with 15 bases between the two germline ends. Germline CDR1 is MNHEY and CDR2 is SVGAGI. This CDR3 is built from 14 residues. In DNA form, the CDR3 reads TGTGCCAGCAATAGGTACCCGGCGGATTCACCCCTCCACTTT. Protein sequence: CASNRYPADSPLHF.

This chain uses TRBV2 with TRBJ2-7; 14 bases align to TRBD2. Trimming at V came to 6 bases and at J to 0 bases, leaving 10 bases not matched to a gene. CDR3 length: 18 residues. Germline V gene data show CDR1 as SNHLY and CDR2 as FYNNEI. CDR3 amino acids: CASREGLAGVSVSYEQYF. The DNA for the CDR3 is TGTGCCAGCAGAGAGGGACTAGCGGGAGTTTCGGTCTCCTACGAGCAGTACTTC.

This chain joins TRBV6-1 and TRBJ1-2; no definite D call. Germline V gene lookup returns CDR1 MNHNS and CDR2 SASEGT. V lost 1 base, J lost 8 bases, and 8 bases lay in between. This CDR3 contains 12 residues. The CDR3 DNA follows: TGTGCCAGCAGTGAAGACGCAAGGGGCTACACCTTC. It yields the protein CASSEDARGYTF.

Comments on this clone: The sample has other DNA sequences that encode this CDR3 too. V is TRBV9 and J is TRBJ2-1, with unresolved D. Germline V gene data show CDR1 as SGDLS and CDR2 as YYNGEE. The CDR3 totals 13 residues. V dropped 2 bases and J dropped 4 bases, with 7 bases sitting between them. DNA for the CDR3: TGTGCCAGCAGCGTCGAGGTTTACAATGAGCAGTTCTTC. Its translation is CASSVEVYNEQFF.

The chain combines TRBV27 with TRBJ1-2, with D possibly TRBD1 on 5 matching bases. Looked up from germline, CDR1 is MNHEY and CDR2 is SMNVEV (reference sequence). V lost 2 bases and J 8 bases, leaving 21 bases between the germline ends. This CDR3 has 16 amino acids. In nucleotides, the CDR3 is TGTGCCAGCAGTTTAAACCCGGGACCCTTTGGAGGAGGCTACACCTTC. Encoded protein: CASSLNPGPFGGGYTF.

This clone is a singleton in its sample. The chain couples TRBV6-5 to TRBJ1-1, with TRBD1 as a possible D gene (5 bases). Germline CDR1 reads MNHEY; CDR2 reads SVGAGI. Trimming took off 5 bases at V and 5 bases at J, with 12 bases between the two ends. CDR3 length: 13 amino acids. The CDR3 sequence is CASSRTQVTEAFF. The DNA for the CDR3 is TGTGCCAGCAGTCGAACACAGGTAACTGAAGCTTTCTTT.

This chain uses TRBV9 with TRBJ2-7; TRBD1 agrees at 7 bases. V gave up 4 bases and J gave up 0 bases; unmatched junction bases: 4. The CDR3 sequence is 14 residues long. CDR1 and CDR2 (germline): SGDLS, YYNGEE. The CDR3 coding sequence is TGTGCCAGCAGCCCGGGACAGATCTCCTACGAGCAGTACTTC. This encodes CASSPGQISYEQYF.

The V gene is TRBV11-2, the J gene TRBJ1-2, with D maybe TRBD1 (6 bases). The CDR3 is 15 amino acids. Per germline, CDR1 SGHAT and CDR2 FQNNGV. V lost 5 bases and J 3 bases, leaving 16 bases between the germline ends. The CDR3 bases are TGTGCCAGCAGCGCAAGCAGGGGATCGGACTATGGCTACACCTTC. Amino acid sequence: CASSASRGSDYGYTF.

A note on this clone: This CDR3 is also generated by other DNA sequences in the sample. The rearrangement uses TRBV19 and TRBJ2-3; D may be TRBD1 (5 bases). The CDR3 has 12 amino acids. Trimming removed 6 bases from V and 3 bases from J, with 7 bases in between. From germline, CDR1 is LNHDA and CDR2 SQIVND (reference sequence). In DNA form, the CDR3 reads TGTGCCAGTAGAGACAGAACAGATACGCAGTATTTT. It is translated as CASRDRTDTQYF.